These T cell receptor beta chains were read from a single sample in a study of cytomegalovirus exposure and HLA in healthy donors. This table comes from immunoSEQ multiplex PCR, and its TCRdb copy is limited to in-frame clones, with some not included. Of some 110,000 clones in the sample, approximately 65% were seen once. The sample taken for sequencing was PBMCs. These receptor sequences come from a man between 18 and 35 years old in good health and CMV-seronegative. Each CDR3 is given with its conserved first and last residue.

length: 14
V: TRBV27
J: TRBJ1-5
CDR3: CASRGEPRGQPQHF

length: 13
V: TRBV5-1
J: TRBJ1-1
CDR3: CASSPGMNTEAFF

length: 15
V: TRBV5-1
J: .
CDR3: CASSLEGREIYEQYF

length: 14
V: TRBV6-1
J: TRBJ1-2
CDR3: CASSNRDRNYGYTF

length: 18
V: TRBV7-9
J: TRBJ1-4
CDR3: CASSLGGRGPPTNEKLFF

length: 15
V: TRBV7-2
J: TRBJ2-5
CDR3: CASSLAGGALETQYF

length: 17
V: TRBV7-8
J: TRBJ1-5
CDR3: CASSLGLIAENGQPQHF

length: 16
V: TRBV29-1
J: TRBJ2-1
CDR3: CSGGGLAGSSYNEQFF

length: 16
V: TRBV5-1
J: TRBJ2-1
CDR3: CASSLNREGHGGEQFF

length: 15
V: TRBV11-2
J: TRBJ2-7
CDR3: CASSLKGQGAGEQYF

length: 13
V: TRBV30
J: TRBJ2-7
CDR3: CAWMGDRVYEQYF

length: 13
V: TRBV6-6
J: TRBJ1-4
CDR3: CASSPRTGEKLFF

length: 15
V: TRBV4-3
J: TRBJ2-3
CDR3: CASSVELGTVYTQYF

length: 14
V: TRBV7-8
J: TRBJ2-7
CDR3: CASSGSTGSYEQYF

length: 18
V: TRBV28
J: TRBJ2-7
CDR3: CASSSPLVPQGASYEQYF

length: 16
V: TRBV14
J: TRBJ2-1
CDR3: CASSQAPVDSYNEQFF

length: 16
V: TRBV4-2
J: .
CDR3: CASSQVIAGSLYEQYF

length: 15
V: TRBV10-3
J: TRBJ2-2
CDR3: CAIGGLLASTGELFF

length: 15
V: TRBV9
J: TRBJ2-7
CDR3: CASSVSTSSLREQYF

length: 14
V: TRBV6-6
J: TRBJ1-4
CDR3: CASSWAATNEKLFF

length: 15
V: TRBV9
J: TRBJ1-2
CDR3: CASSVGQDGYYGYTF

length: 16
V: TRBV7-9
J: TRBJ2-7
CDR3: CASSSKGTYRAYEQYF

length: 14
V: TRBV7-2
J: TRBJ2-7
CDR3: CASSFTGISYEQYF

length: 15
V: TRBV7-2
J: TRBJ1-2
CDR3: CASSYSDRGLGGYTF

length: 14
V: TRBV15
J: TRBJ2-2
CDR3: CATRTGAWAGELFF

length: 17
V: TRBV28
J: TRBJ2-1
CDR3: CASRQGLAGRSYNEQFF

length: 13
V: TRBV6-1
J: TRBJ2-7
CDR3: CASSRQGVYEQYF

length: 16
V: TRBV5-1
J: TRBJ2-1
CDR3: CASSLAFSGTYNEQFF

length: 13
V: TRBV30
J: TRBJ2-1
CDR3: CAWSGGVSNEQFF

length: 14
V: TRBV6-1
J: TRBJ2-1
CDR3: CASSSGLADNEQFF

length: 15
V: TRBV6-1
J: TRBJ2-5
CDR3: CASSDPSGAGETQYF

length: 14
V: TRBV7-2
J: TRBJ2-7
CDR3: CASSLGGLRGEQYF

length: 14
V: TRBV6-6
J: TRBJ1-1
CDR3: CASSYKAVDTEAFF

length: 17
V: TRBV5-4
J: TRBJ1-2
CDR3: CASSSVGAGAYLRGYTF

length: 15
V: TRBV27
J: TRBJ2-1
CDR3: CASRRSQGNFNEQFF

length: 15
V: TRBV7-7
J: TRBJ2-5
CDR3: CASSDLAGGRETQYF

length: 15
V: TRBV6-5
J: TRBJ2-3
CDR3: CASSYGSPSTDTQYF

length: 16
V: TRBV4-3
J: TRBJ2-2
CDR3: CASSRPKAGATGELFF

length: 13
V: TRBV29-1
J: TRBJ1-1
CDR3: CSVERQGITEAFF

length: 15
V: TRBV28
J: TRBJ1-5
CDR3: CASRRGSPTNQPQHF

length: 14
V: TRBV19
J: TRBJ1-1
CDR3: CASKVGEVNTEAFF

length: 16
V: TRBV5-6
J: TRBJ2-1
CDR3: CASSLGQPRTYNEQFF

length: 14
V: TRBV7-9
J: TRBJ2-7
CDR3: CASSLDQYLSEQYF

length: 15
V: TRBV28
J: TRBJ2-4
CDR3: CASSALALAKNIQYF

length: 14
V: TRBV7-9
J: .
CDR3: CASSLEGGAYEQYF

length: 12
V: TRBV2
J: TRBJ2-1
CDR3: CASRDDRDEQFF

length: 11
V: TRBV18
J: TRBJ2-5
CDR3: CASSPSETQYF

length: 15
V: TRBV29-1
J: TRBJ2-7
CDR3: CSVGALRDFSYEQYF

length: 14
V: TRBV19
J: TRBJ2-3
CDR3: CASSVGQGAHTQYF

length: 13
V: TRBV7-9
J: TRBJ2-2
CDR3: CASSRDFAGELFF

length: 18
V: TRBV28
J: TRBJ2-3
CDR3: CASYPMYSGGPFTDTQYF

length: 16
V: TRBV28
J: TRBJ2-6
CDR3: CASSPIQDSGANVLTF

length: 13
V: TRBV5-4
J: TRBJ2-5
CDR3: CASSLRFGETQYF

length: 15
V: TRBV28
J: TRBJ1-2
CDR3: CASSLQLTGAHGYTF

length: 14
V: TRBV2
J: TRBJ2-7
CDR3: CASSERQGKREQYF

length: 13
V: TRBV7-9
J: TRBJ1-5
CDR3: CASSRTGNQPQHF

length: 13
V: TRBV6-5
J: TRBJ2-1
CDR3: CASSPLYENEQFF

length: 13
V: TRBV19
J: TRBJ2-7
CDR3: CASSTSQGSKQYF

length: 13
V: TRBV5-5
J: TRBJ2-7
CDR3: CASSLQGVREQYF